One T cell receptor beta chain is described in this entry. This clonotype has only a few counts. The clone's antigen remains unknown. No per-base quality is available; no much larger clone lies one base away. The sample belongs to a study of T-cell memory formation after mild COVID-19 listed by TCRdb under 2021. For context, the study as a whole: TCR sequence clusters from the two donors were found to be largely donor specific. In a couple of donors, T-cell clones that expanded and contracted after mild COVID-19 were tracked by sequencing TCRalpha and TCRbeta repertoires over time. Two young, previously healthy adult volunteers made up the cohort, one male and one female. The paper as a whole reports these results and caveats: From day 15 to 85, contracting clones showed balanced CD4/CD8 phenotypes, whereas a second wave of clones that expanded from day 15 to 37 leaned towards CD4+. Whether the second-wave clones peaking on day 37 were SARS-CoV-2 specific was not confirmed. Contracting CD4+ clones were found mainly in CM and EM memory subsets, while CD8+ clones were enriched in EMRA. The study included only a couple of mild cases, and larger cohorts that include severe cases with pre-infection samples were judged to be necessary. Some responding clones were detected in pre-infection memory, which suggested that pre-existing cross-reactive memory T cells had joined the SARS-CoV-2 response.

V sheds 1 base and J sheds 2 bases, leaving 8 bases between their ends. Taken from the germline V gene, the CDR1 and CDR2 loops are SGHAT and FQNNGV. The CDR3, from cysteine to phenylalanine, totals 14 residues. Kept here is only the CDR3 DNA, which spans 42 bases and is read in frame from base 1. Ficoll-Paque density gradient centrifugation was the method used to isolate PBMCs. The listed sequencing device is Illumina NovaSeq 6000. cDNA libraries for TCRalpha and TCRbeta were prepared by 5'RACE using constant-segment primers, with sample barcodes and unique molecular identifiers added. Trizol reagent was used to extract RNA from every sample. Amplification of the libraries took two PCR steps, and the second step added a second sample barcode plus Illumina TruSeq adapters. Sequencing of the libraries was done on an Illumina NovaSeq, producing 2 x 150 bp paired-end reads. On the study's bioinformatics: Reads were demultiplexed and collapsed into UMI-guided consensus sequences with migec v1.2.7. With mixcr v2.1.11, UMI consensuses were aligned to TRA and TRB V and J templates and assembled into clonotypes. Clonotypes were classified as expanded or contracted when called significant by both edgeR and NoisET, with noise models trained on biological replicates. For edgeR calls, the cutoffs were a false discovery rate-adjusted p below 0.01 and a log2 fold-change threshold of 1. PCA with hierarchical clustering of max-normalized trajectories of the 1000 most abundant clonotypes was used as exploratory dynamics analysis. Separately sequenced CD4+ and CD8+ repertoires were used to assign a CD4 or CD8 phenotype to each responding clone. The public reads were reanalyzed by TCRdb: fastp trimming at Q25, MiXCR alignment, in-frame beta chains only. Each CDR3 protein appears once, grouped with its most common genes and DNA. The V and J calls shown here were made by TCRdb, not taken from the authors' results. The sample includes about 240,000 distinct CDR3 sequences, with around a tenth observed a single time. 20% to 25% of the sample belongs to the ten largest clones.

This receptor was taken from a man aged 18 to 29 who had mild COVID-19 (a few samples of this study predate the infection). The sample titles of this study are shuffled in the database, so cell type and time point are left out; the donor was told from shared clones. The sequence joins TRBV11-2 to TRBJ1-2; no D gene is confidently identified. Material for sequencing was PBMCs or a T cell subset sorted from them (not recorded which). The encoded CDR3 is CASSLGMGNYGYTF. The nucleotides read TGTGCCAGCAGCTTAGGGATGGGGAACTATGGCTACACCTTC.